This T cell receptor (beta chain) was retrieved from a study of T-cell memory formation after mild COVID-19. Findings of the study overall: Contracting CD8+ clones were enriched in EMRA, CD4+ mainly in CM and EM.

UMIs and sample barcodes were carried by the TCR alpha and TCR beta cDNA libraries that 5'RACE produced using constant-segment primers. TCRdb used MiXCR to reprocess the 5' RACE reads, holding one entry per CDR3 protein. Among 300,000 to 350,000 distinct CDR3 sequences listed, less than 20% were seen once. In the case of this clonotype: Antigen: not known.

The TCR sequence derives from a man in his late teens or twenties who had mild COVID-19 (a few samples of this study predate the infection). Cell type and time point are not known. Sequencing used PBMCs or a T cell subset sorted from them (not recorded which).

The CDR3 protein is CSVAGGPGETQYF. CDR3 bases: TGCAGCGTAGCAGGGGGTCCCGGAGAGACCCAGTACTTC. The chain uses TRBV29-1 and TRBJ2-5; TRBD1 matches at 7 bases. Germline loops: CDR1 SQVTM, CDR2 ANQGSEA. The CDR3 runs to 13 residues. V shed 6 bases, J shed 4 bases, and the junction held 8 bases outside the gene matches.